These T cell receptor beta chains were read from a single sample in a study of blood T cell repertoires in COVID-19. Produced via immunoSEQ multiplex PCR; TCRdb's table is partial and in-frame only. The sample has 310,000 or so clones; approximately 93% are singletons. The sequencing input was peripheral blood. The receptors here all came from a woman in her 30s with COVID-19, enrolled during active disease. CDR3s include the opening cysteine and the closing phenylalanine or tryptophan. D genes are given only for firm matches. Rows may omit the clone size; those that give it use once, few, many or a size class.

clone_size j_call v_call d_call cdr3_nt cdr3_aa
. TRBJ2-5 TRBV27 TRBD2 TGTGCCAGCAGACCGAGAACTAGCGGGAGGGAGACCCAGTACTTC CASRPRTSGRETQYF
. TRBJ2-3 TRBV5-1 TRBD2 TGCGCCAGCAGATTTGGACTAGCGGTCACAGATACGCAGTATTTT CASRFGLAVTDTQYF
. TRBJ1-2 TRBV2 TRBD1 TGTGCCACACACCGGGACAGGGCGGTAGGTGGCTACACCTTC CATHRDRAVGGYTF
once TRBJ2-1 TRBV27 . TGTGCCAGCAGTCGAACAAACAATGAGCAGTTCTTC CASSRTNNEQFF
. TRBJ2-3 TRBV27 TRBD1 TGTGCCAGCAGTTCCTACAGGGGAGATACGCAGTATTTT CASSSYRGDTQYF
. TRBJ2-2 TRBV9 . TGTGCCAGCAGCGTAGAGTCCACCCCGCGAAACACCGGGGAGCTGTTTTTT CASSVESTPRNTGELFF
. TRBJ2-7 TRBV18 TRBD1 TGTGCCAGCTCACCGCGGACAGGGAACCCCTACGAGCAGTACTTC CASSPRTGNPYEQYF
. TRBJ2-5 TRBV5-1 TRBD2 TGCGCCAGCAGCTTCCATCGACTAGCGGGAGGTGAGGAGACCCAGTACTTC CASSFHRLAGGEETQYF
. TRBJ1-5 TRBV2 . TGTGCCAGCAGTGTGGAGGGGATCGGCAATCAGCCCCAGCATTTT CASSVEGIGNQPQHF
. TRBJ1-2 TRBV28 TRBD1 TGTGCCAGCAGTTTCATAGACAGGGAAGGATTTTCAGGCTACACCTTC CASSFIDREGFSGYTF
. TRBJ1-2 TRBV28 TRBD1 TGTGCCAGCAGTTTCCGGCAGGGGGTGTATGGCTACACCTTC CASSFRQGVYGYTF
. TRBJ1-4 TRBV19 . TGTGCCAGTAGTATAGGGCAGGGAAGGAGAGAAAAACTGTTTTTT CASSIGQGRREKLFF
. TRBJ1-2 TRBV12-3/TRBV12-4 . TGTGCCAGCAGTTTAGCAGGGCGGGGTGGCTACACCTTC CASSLAGRGGYTF
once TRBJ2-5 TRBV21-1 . TGTGCCAGCAGCGATAACGCGGGACTAGCGGGATGGGAGACCCAGTACTTC CASSDNAGLAGWETQYF
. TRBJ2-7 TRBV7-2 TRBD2 TGTGCCAGCAGCTCCGGGACTAGCGGGAGAGCGGGCGAGCAGTACTTC CASSSGTSGRAGEQYF
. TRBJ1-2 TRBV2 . TGTGCCAGCAGTGGAGAGGGACTCAACTATGGCTACACCTTC CASSGEGLNYGYTF
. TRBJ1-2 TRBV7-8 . TGTGCCAGCAGCTTAGGGCAGGGTGTAAGAGGCTACACCTTC CASSLGQGVRGYTF
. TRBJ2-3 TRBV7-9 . TGTGCCAGCAGCGGACGCGGGATAATAGCGCGCCAGCAGTATTTT CASSGRGIIARQQYF
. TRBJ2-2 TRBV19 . TGTGCCAGTAGTATAGTTTCCAGCGGGAACACCGGGGAGCTGTTTTTT CASSIVSSGNTGELFF
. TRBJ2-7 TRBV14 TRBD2 TGTGCCAGCAGCCAAGACCCTAACAGGGGGACTAGCGGAGTCTACGAGCAGTACTTC CASSQDPNRGTSGVYEQYF
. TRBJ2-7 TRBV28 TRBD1 TGTGCCAGCAGTGGGGGACAGGGGTACGAGCAGTACTTC CASSGGQGYEQYF
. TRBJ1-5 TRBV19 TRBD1 TGTGCCAGTAGTAGCCCCGCTAACCCAGGGGGCGGCAATCAGCCCCAGCATTTT CASSSPANPGGGNQPQHF
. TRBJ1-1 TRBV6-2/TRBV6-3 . TGTGCCAGCAGTACAGGTGCTCCGGGAGCTTTCTTT CASSTGAPGAFF
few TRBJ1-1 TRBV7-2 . TGTGCCAGCAGCTTGGGCAGGGCGAAGAACACTGAAGCTTTCTTT CASSLGRAKNTEAFF
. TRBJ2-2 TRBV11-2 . TGTGCCAGCAGCCCGGACAGACTGAACACCGGGGAGCTGTTTTTT CASSPDRLNTGELFF
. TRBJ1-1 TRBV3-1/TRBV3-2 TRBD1 TGTGCCAGCAGCCAAGGCATTTCAGGGGGGAACACTGAAGCTTTCTTT CASSQGISGGNTEAFF
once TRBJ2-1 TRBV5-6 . TGTGCCAGCAGCTTTACCGTAGCGGCCTTCTACAATGAGCAGTTCTTC CASSFTVAAFYNEQFF
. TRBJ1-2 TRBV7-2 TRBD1 TGTGCCAGCAGCATAGGGACAGGGAACTATGGCTACACCTTC CASSIGTGNYGYTF
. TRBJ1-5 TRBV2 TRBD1 TGTGCCAGCAGTGAGGAGGGGGCTCAGCCCCAGCATTTT CASSEEGAQPQHF
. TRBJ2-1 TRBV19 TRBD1 TGTGCCAGTAGTATAGATGGGACAGGGCTCTACAATGAGCAGTTCTTC CASSIDGTGLYNEQFF
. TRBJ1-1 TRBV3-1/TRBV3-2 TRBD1 TGTGCCAGCAGCCAGACCACAGGGGTCATGAACACTGAAGCTTTCTTT CASSQTTGVMNTEAFF
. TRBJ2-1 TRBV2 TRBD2 TGTGCCAGCAGTGCTGACCCGGGGACTAGCGGGAGGATTTATGAGCAGTTCTTC CASSADPGTSGRIYEQFF
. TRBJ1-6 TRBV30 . TGTGCCTGGAGGGGACTAGAAAATTCACCCCTCCACTTT CAWRGLENSPLHF
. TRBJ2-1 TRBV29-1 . TGCAGCGTTGAAGATATAGGCGGCCCCTCCTACAATGAGCAGTTCTTC CSVEDIGGPSYNEQFF
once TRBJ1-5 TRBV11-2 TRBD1 TGTGCCAGCAGCTTAGCCCCCGGACAGGGGCAGCCCCAGCATTTT CASSLAPGQGQPQHF
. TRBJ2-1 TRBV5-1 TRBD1 TGCGCCAGCAGCCTTGGCTTCGCAGGGGGTTCCTACAATGAGCAGTTCTTC CASSLGFAGGSYNEQFF
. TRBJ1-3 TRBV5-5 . TGTGCCAGCAGCGGAGGGGAGGCTGGAAACACCATATATTTT CASSGGEAGNTIYF
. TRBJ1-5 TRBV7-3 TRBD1 TGTGCCAGCAGCCCTAAACAGGGGGCTGGCAATCAGCCCCAGCATTTT CASSPKQGAGNQPQHF
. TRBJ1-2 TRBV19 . TGTGCCAAAACCCGGGACATTAACTATGGCTACACCTTC CAKTRDINYGYTF
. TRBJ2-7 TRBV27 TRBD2 TGTGCCAGCAGTTTATCGGGGGGTTCGGGAGGTGAGCAGTACTTC CASSLSGGSGGEQYF
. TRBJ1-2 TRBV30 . TGTGCCTGGAACAATGGGGGCGGCTATGGCTACACCTTC CAWNNGGGYGYTF